This T cell receptor beta chain originates from a study of cytomegalovirus exposure and HLA in healthy donors. Study-level findings and limits: A few of the chains that were CMV-associated were confirmed in vitro to be specific for CMV antigens.

Clones were read by immunoSEQ multiplex PCR, and TCRdb kept only the in-frame ones, dropping some. The top ten hold 1.1% of the sample, which has more than 95,000 clones, 89% seen once. With regard to this clone: Its antigen is still unknown.

The receptor's source is a woman between 18 and 29 years old in good health and CMV-seronegative. Sequencing input: PBMCs.

The DNA of the CDR3 is TGTGCCAGCACCGGGACTAGCGGGAGTAGGACCGGGGAGCTGTTTTTT. Its protein is CASTGTSGSRTGELFF. The chain links TRBV9 to TRBJ2-2; TRBD2 agrees at 14 bases. CDR3 size: 16 residues. In germline, CDR1 is SGDLS, CDR2 YYNGEE. V was clipped by 6 bases and J by 5 bases; unmatched bases: 6. The complete variable domain, with remaining parts taken from reference TRBV9 and TRBJ2-2, reads DSGVTQTPKHLITATGQRVTLRCSPRSGDLSVYWYQQSLDQGLQFLIQYYNGEERAKGNILERFSAQQFPDLHSELNLSSLELGDSALYFCASTGTSGSRTGELFFGEGSRLTVL.